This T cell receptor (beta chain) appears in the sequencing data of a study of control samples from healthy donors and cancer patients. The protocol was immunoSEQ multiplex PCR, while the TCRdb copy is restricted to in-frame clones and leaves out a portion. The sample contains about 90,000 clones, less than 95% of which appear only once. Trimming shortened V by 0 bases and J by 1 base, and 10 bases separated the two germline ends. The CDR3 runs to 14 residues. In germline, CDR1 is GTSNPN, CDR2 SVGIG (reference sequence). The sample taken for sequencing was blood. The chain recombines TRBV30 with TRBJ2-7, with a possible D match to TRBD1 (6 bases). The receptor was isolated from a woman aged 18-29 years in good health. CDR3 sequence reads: CAWSVNQGSYEQYF. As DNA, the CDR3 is TGTGCCTGGAGTGTAAACCAGGGGTCCTACGAGCAGTACTTC.